The sequence of this T cell receptor (beta chain) was determined in a study of CD8+ T cells in alopecia areata. Whole-study findings and limits: The study also sequences resident alphabeta T cells of normal skin in scalp samples.

Concerning this clone: The antigen is unknown.

Treatment here: oral pan-JAK inhibitor, 5-10 mg twice daily. Extracted RNA was reverse transcribed into cDNA, the sequencing template. Generated by immunoSEQ multiplex PCR, the TCRdb table keeps only in-frame clones and is missing some. The profile shows about 190,000 clones, approximately 60% of them singletons. This CDR3 has 12 residues. Germline CDR1 reads SGHRS; CDR2 reads YFSETQ. J gave up 9 bases and V 2 bases, and 2 bases lay outside the gene matches. The chain uses TRBV5-1 and TRBJ2-1, with TRBD1 matching over 7 bases. The TCR was taken from a human donor with alopecia areata. The source was CD4+ T cells sorted from blood, collected at week 4, from a patient treated with tofacitinib. The CDR3 protein is CASSLQGTEQFF. Written as DNA, the CDR3 is TGCGCCAGCAGCTTACAGGGGACTGAGCAGTTCTTC. The whole variable domain, remainder taken from reference TRBV5-1 and TRBJ2-1, is KAGVTQTPRYLIKTRGQQVTLSCSPISGHRSVSWYQQTPGQGLQFLFEYFSETQRNKGNFPGRFSGRQFSNSRSEMNVSTLELGDSALYLCASSLQGTEQFFGPGTRLTVL.